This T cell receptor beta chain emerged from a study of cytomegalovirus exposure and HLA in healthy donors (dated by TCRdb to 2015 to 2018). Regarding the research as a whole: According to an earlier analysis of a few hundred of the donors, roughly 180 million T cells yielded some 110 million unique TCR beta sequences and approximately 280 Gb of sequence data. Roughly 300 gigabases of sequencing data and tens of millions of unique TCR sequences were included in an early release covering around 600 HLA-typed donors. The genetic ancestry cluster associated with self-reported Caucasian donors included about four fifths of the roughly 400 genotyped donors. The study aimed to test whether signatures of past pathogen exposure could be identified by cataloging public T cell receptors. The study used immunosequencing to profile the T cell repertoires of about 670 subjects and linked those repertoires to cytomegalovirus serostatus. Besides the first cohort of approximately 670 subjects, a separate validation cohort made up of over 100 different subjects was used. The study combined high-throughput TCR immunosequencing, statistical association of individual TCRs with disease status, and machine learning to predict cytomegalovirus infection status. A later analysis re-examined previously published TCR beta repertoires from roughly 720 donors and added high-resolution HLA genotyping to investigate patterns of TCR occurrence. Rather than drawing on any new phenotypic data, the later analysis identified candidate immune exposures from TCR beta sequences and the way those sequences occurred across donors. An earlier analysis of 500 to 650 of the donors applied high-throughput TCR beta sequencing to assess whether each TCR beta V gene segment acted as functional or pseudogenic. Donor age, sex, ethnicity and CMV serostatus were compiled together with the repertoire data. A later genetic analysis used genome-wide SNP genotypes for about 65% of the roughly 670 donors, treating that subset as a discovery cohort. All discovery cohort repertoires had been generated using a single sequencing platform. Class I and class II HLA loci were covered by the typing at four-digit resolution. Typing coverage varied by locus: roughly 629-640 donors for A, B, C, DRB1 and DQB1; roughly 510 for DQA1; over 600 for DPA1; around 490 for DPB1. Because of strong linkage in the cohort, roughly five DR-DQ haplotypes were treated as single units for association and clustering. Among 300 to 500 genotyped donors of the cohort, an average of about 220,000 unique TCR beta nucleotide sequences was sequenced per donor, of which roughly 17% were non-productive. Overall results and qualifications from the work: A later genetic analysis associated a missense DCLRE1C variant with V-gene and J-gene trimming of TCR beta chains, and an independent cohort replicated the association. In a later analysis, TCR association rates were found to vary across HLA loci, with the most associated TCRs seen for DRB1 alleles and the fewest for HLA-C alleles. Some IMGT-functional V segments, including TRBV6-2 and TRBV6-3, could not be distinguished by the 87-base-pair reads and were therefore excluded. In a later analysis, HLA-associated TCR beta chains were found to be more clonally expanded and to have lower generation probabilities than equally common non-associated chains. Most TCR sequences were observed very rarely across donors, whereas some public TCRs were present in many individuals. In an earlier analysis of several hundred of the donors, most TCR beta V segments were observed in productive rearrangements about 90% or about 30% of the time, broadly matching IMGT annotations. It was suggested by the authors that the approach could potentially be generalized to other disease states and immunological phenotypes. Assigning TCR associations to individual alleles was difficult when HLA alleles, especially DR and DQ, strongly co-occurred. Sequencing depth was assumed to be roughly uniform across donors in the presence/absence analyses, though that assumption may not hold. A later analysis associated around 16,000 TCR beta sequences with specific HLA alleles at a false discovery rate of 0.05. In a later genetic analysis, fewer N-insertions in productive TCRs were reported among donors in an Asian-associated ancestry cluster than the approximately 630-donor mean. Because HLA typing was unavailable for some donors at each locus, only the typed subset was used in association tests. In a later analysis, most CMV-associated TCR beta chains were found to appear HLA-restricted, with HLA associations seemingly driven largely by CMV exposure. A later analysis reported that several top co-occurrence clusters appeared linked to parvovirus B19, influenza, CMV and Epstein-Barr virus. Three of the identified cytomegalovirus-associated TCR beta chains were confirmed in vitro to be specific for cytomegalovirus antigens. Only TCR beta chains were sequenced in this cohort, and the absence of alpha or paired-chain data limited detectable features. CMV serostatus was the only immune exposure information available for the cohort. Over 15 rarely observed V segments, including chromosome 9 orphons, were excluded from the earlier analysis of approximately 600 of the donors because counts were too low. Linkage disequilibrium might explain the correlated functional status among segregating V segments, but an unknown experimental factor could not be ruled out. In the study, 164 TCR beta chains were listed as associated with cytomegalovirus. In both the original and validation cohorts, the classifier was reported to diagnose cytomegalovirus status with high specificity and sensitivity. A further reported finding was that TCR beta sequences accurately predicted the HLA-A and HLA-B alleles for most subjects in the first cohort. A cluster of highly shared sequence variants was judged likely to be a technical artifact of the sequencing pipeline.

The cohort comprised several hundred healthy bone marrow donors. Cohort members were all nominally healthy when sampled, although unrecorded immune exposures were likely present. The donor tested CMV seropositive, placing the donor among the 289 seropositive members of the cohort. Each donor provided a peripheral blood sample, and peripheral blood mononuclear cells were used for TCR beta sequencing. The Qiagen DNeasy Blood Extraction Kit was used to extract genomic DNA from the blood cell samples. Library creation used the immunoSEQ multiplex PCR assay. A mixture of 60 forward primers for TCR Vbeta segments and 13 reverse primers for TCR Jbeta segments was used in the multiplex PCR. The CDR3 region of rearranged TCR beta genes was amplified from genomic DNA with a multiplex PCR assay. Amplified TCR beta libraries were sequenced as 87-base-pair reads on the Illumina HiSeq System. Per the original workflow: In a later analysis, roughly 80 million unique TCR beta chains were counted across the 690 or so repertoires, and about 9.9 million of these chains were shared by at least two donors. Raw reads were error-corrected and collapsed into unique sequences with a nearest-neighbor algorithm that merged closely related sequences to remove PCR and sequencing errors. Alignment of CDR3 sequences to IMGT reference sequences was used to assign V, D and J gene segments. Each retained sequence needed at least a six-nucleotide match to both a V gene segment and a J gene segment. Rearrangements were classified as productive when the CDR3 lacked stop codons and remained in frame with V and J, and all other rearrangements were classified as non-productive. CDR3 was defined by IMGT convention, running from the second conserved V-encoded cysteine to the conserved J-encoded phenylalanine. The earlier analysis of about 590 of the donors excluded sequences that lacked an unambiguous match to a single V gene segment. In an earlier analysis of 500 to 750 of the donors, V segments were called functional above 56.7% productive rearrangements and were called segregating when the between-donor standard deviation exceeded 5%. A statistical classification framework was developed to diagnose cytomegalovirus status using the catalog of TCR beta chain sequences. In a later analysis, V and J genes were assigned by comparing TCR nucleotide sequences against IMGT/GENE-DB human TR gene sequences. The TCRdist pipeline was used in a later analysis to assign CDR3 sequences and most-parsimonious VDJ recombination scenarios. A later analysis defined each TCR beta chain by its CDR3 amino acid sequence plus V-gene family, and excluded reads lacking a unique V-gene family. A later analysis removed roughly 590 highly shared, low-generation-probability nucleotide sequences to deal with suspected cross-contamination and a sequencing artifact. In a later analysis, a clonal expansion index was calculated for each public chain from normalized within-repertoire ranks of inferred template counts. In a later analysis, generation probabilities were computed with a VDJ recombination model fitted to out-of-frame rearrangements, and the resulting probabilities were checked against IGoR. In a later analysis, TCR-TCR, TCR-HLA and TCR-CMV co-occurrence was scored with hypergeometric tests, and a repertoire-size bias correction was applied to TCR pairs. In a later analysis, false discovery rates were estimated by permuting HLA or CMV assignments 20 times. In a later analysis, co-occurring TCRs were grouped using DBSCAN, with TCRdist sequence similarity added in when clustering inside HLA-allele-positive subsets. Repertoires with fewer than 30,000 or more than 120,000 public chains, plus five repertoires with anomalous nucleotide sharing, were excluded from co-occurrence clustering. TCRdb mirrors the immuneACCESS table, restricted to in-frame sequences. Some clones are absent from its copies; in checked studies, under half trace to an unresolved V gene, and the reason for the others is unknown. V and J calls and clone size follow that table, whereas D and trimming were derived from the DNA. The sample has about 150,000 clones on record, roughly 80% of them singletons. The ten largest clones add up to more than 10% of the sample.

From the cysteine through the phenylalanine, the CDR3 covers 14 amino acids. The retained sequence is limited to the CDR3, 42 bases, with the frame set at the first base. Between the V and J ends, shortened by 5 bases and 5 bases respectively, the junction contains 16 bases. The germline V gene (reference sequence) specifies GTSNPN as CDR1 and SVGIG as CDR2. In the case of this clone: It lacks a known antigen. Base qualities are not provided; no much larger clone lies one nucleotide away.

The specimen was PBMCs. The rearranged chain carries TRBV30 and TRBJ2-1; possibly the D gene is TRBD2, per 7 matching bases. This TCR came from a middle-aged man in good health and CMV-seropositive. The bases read TGTGCCTGGGTTGGGGGGGGGCTCCACAATGAGCAGTTCTTC. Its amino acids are CAWVGGGLHNEQFF.